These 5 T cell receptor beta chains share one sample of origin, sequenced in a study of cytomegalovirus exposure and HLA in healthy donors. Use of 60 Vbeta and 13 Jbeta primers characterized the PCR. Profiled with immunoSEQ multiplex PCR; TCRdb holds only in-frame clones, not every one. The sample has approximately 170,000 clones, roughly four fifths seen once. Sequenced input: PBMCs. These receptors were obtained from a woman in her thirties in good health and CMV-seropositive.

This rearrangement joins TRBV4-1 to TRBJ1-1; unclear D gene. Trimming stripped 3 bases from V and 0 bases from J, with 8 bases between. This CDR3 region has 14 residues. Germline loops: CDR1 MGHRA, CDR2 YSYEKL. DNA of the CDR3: TGCGCCAGCAGCCACTTAGCTATGAACACTGAAGCTTTCTTT. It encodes CASSHLAMNTEAFF.

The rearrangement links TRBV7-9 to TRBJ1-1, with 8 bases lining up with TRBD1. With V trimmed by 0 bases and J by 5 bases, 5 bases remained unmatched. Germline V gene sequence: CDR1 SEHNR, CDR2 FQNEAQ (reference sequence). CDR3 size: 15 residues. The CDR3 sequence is CASSLAGGQVTEAFF. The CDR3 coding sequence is TGTGCCAGCAGCTTAGCGGGGGGACAGGTGACTGAAGCTTTCTTT.

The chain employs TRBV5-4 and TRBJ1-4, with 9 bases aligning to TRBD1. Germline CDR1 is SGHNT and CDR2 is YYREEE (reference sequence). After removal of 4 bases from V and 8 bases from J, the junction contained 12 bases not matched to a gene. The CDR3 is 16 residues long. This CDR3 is CASSPGQGRGEEKLFF. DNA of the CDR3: TGTGCCAGCAGCCCGGGACAGGGAAGGGGCGAGGAAAAACTGTTTTTT.

The CDR3 DNA reads as TGTGCCAGCAGTGAAGATATGCTAGCCTACGAGCAGTACTTC. Its protein is CASSEDMLAYEQYF. The V and J genes are TRBV2 and TRBJ2-7; D remains ambiguous. V was cut by 1 base and J by 2 bases, with 9 bases left in between. In germline, CDR1 is SNHLY, CDR2 FYNNEI. The length of the CDR3 is 14 residues.

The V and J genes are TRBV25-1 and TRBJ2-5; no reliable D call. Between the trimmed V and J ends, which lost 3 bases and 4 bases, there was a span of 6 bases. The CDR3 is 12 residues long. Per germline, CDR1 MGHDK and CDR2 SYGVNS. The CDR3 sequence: CASSESRETQYF. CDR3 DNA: TGTGCCAGCAGTGAGAGTAGAGAGACCCAGTACTTC.